Listed here are 5 T cell receptor beta chains from one sample, sequenced in a study of neurological immune-mediated disorders. TCRdb fed the 5' RACE reads into MiXCR, producing one record per CDR3 protein. The data show 65,000 to 80,000 distinct CDR3 sequences, roughly 18% seen once. The specimen was PBMCs. The source is a middle-aged woman in good health.

At least ten counts were recorded for this clonotype. The chain carries TRBV12-3 or TRBV12-4 and TRBJ2-2; D remains ambiguous. V was cut by 3 bases and J by 5 bases, with 10 bases left in between. The CDR3 is made up of 14 amino acids. In nucleotides, the CDR3 is TGTGCCAGCAGTTTTTTTTCTGGGACCGGGGAGCTGTTTTTT. Translating it yields CASSFFSGTGELFF.

This clonotype was seen ten or more times. V and J are TRBV2 and TRBJ1-1; maybe TRBD1 (6 bases). The germline CDR1 and CDR2 sequences are SNHLY and FYNNEI. Trimming removed 2 bases at V and 1 base at J, with 8 bases between. The CDR3 is 14 residues long. CDR3 protein: CASSERGGNTEAFF. CDR3 bases: TGTGCCAGCAGTGAACGAGGGGGGAACACTGAAGCTTTCTTT.

The chain combines TRBV5-1 with TRBJ1-4, with TRBD1 as a possible D gene (5 bases). V was cut by 0 bases and J by 2 bases, with 8 bases left in between. CDR1 SGHRS and CDR2 YFSETQ come from the germline V gene. CDR3 length equals 15 residues. The CDR3 sequence: CASSLERGTNEKLFF. CDR3 in DNA: TGCGCCAGCAGCTTGGAGCGGGGCACTAATGAAAAACTGTTTTTT.

At least ten counts were recorded for this clonotype. The chain couples TRBV5-6 to TRBJ2-7; D is perhaps TRBD1 (6 bases). The CDR3 runs to 15 residues. The V gene's germline CDR1 is SGHDT and CDR2 YYEEEE. With 4 bases removed from V and 6 bases from J, the gap between germline ends came to 20 bases. The CDR3 is CASSPWTEISGEQYF. DNA of the CDR3: TGTGCCAGCAGCCCTTGGACAGAAATATCGGGCGAGCAGTACTTC.

This clonotype was found many times. The genes are TRBV20-1 and TRBJ2-5; D possibly corresponds to TRBD2 (5 bases). Per germline, CDR1 DFQATT and CDR2 SNEGSKA (reference sequence). The CDR3 loop spans 13 amino acids. V lost 3 bases and J lost 0, with 8 bases in between. CDR3 nucleotides: TGCAGTGCTAGCGGGGAGTACCAAGAGACCCAGTACTTC. Translating it yields CSASGEYQETQYF.